The T cell receptor beta chain described here comes from a study of sequential checkpoint blockade in melanoma. The wider study: Arm A got nivolumab then ipilimumab; arm B the reverse, 1:1. Over 20 patients had matched tumor biopsies before treatment and at week 13 after nivolumab or ipilimumab alone. The study, taken as a whole, reports: PD-L1 staining and CD8+ counts, not mutational load, tracked tumor T-cell clonality.

The V gene end was trimmed by 1 base and the J gene end by 4 bases; junction bases not matched to a gene: 6. This CDR3 region has 15 residues. Germline CDR1 is MGHRA and CDR2 is YSYEKL. Documented treatment: randomized to nivolumab then ipilimumab (arm A) or the reverse (arm B). No patient had prior DNA-damaging chemotherapy. Sequencing used immunoSEQ multiplex PCR; TCRdb keeps in-frame clones, though not all of them. This table holds about 3,900 clones, around a third found once. On this clone itself: Antigen specificity is unknown.

This receptor was taken from a human donor with melanoma. Sample: tumor tissue (inferred from file names), taken from a patient given nivolumab and ipilimumab in sequence. The rearrangement joins TRBV4-1 to TRBJ1-1; 7 bases align to TRBD1. CDR3 loop: CASSQGTGDVTEAFF. The CDR3 DNA follows: TGCGCCAGCAGCCAAGGAACAGGGGATGTCACTGAAGCTTTCTTT.